This T cell receptor (beta chain) was sequenced for a study of Graves' ophthalmopathy and Graves' hyperthyroidism (dated by TCRdb to 2016 to 2019). Background for the entire study: Peripheral blood was collected at initial diagnosis, before any treatment. An independent validation cohort comprised about 20 hyperthyroidism patients and some 16 patients who later progressed from hyperthyroidism to ophthalmopathy. In over 5 hyperthyroidism patients, the T-cell repertoire of thyroid tissue was compared with the T-cell repertoire of blood. To explore V-J signatures that distinguish ophthalmopathy from hyperthyroidism, a discovery set of 90 to 100 patients was enrolled, made up of 43 with ophthalmopathy and roughly 57 with stable hyperthyroidism. After sampling, hyperthyroidism patients received methimazole starting at 30 mg daily, and ophthalmopathy patients received high-dose intravenous methylprednisolone. In total, 135 blood samples were TCR-sequenced: approximately 42 ophthalmopathy, some 75 hyperthyroidism and about 17 hyperthyroidism-to-ophthalmopathy patients. The study used signatures of the TCR beta repertoire to tell Graves' ophthalmopathy apart from Graves' hyperthyroidism and to predict which patients would progress to ophthalmopathy. Broader findings and caveats from the paper: No statistical method was used to set the sample size in advance, and the investigators knew which group each participant was assigned to. Most expanded thyroid clonotypes with a frequency above 0.001 also appeared in blood, which suggests that blood repertoires may reflect the immune response in the thyroid. Ophthalmopathy was separated from stable hyperthyroidism by the 13-signature model with roughly 87% sensitivity and 81% to 83% specificity in cross-validation and with 80%/75% in the test set. In validation, the model predicted ophthalmopathy progression with 55% to 71% sensitivity and roughly 72% specificity; 12 predicted patients were CT-confirmed with GO in a median of approximately six months.

Germline trimming: 0 bases from V, 6 bases from J; junction bases outside gene matches: 9. Reading from cysteine to phenylalanine, the CDR3 counts 16 amino acids. The DNA shown is the 48-base CDR3, in frame from base 1. CDR1 and CDR2 (SGHAT, FQNNGV) derive from the germline V gene. This clonotype showed up many times. There is no known antigen for this receptor. Base qualities are not provided; no much larger clone lies one nucleotide away. TCR beta CDR3 regions were amplified from RNA transcripts for repertoire sequencing. The first round was an RT-PCR using HTBI primers with the Qiagen OneStep RT-PCR kit, and this first round was followed by a second-round multiplex PCR, then size selection and purification. Sequencing of the libraries was carried out on an Illumina HiSeq2000 in paired-end mode with 100 bp reads. The original methods were these. SOAPnuke was used to process the reads, removing any read that contained adapters or uncalled bases, had a mean Phred below 15, or lacked an exact match to the constant primer or identifier. COPE v1.2.5 was used to merge the high-quality paired reads. Each unique nucleotide sequence was treated as a clonotype, and MiTCR v1.1 was used to align the clonotypes to the IMGT TRB V, D and J references. Only V-J combinations with frequency above 0.0001 were analysed, covering over 99% of repertoires. A TCR clonal expansion and chaos score per V-J combination was defined as the ratio of F50 clonal expansion to chaos observed in the TCRdist matrix. Features were reduced by Welch's t-statistics and random forest to about a dozen V-J combinations, which fed a naive Bayes classifier. The Morisita-Horn index was used to measure how similar the thyroid and blood repertoires were. Clones were called with MiXCR by TCRdb after fastp trimmed the public reads at Q25, and only in-frame beta chains were retained. Rows are unified per CDR3 protein, each entry keeping the most common DNA and genes. V and J calls and clone size were set by TCRdb, not the authors. The table for this sample lists a few hundred thousand distinct CDR3 sequences; 17% of them were counted only once. The top ten clonotypes cover 2.4% of the sample.

Hyperthyroidism was defined as stable when no progression to ophthalmopathy occurred within 18 months of follow-up. Hyperthyroidism patients were newly diagnosed, with disease duration under 2 months, and aged 18 to 65 years. Patients with other autoimmune diseases, uncontrolled infections, pregnancy or lactation were excluded. Clinical symptoms, serum thyroxine, TRAb, thyroid ultrasound and orbital computed tomography formed the basis of the diagnosis. PBMCs were isolated from 10 ml of fresh peripheral blood by Ficoll-Paque density gradient centrifugation. Total RNA was extracted using Trizol reagent, and RNA quality was checked on an Agilent 2100 Bioanalyzer.

The sequenced sample consisted of peripheral blood. The clonotype originates from an adult woman with stable Graves' hyperthyroidism. The chain links TRBV11-2 with TRBJ2-7, and TRBD2 matches 9 of the central bases. The nucleotides are TGTGCCAGCAGCTTAGACCCGGGACTAGCAGGCCCCGAGCAGTACTTC. Translated, this gives CASSLDPGLAGPEQYF. The variable domain in full, with residues beyond the CDR3 obtained from the reference TRBV11-2 and TRBJ2-7 genes, is EAGVAQSPRYKIIEKRQSVAFWCNPISGHATLYWYQQILGQGPKLLIQFQNNGVVDDSQLPKDRFSAERLKGVDSTLKIQPAKLEDSAVYLCASSLDPGLAGPEQYFGPGTRLTVT.